Each of the 22 T cell receptor beta chains below was sequenced from the same sample in a study of T cell changes during pregnancy in multiple sclerosis. Repertoires were generated with immunoSEQ multiplex PCR, while TCRdb's copy carries only in-frame clones and drops some. The sample holds 40,000 to 50,000 clones; 89% are singletons and the top ten take about 1.2%. The specimen comprised CD4+ T cells from peripheral blood mononuclear cells, sampled in the first trimester of pregnancy. The receptors originated from a female donor with multiple sclerosis, enrolled in a pregnancy study.

The chain carries TRBV25-1 and TRBJ2-7; tentatively, D is TRBD2 (5 bases). The CDR3 is made up of 15 amino acids. In germline, CDR1 is MGHDK, CDR2 SYGVNS. Trimming took off 3 bases at V and 7 bases at J, with 19 bases between the two ends. The CDR3, as DNA: TGTGCCAGCAGTGACCGACACCGGAGGTCGGGGGAGCAGTACTTC. This gives the protein CASSDRHRRSGEQYF.

J is TRBJ2-5 and V is TRBV6-6, with 7 bases lining up with TRBD2. V dropped 4 bases and J dropped 2; count of bases not matched to a gene: 4. Germline V gene lookup returns CDR1 MNHNY and CDR2 SVGAGI (reference sequence). CDR3 length equals 14 residues. The CDR3 bases are TGTGCCAGCAGTTCCTCTAGCGGTCAAGAGACCCAGTACTTC. Protein: CASSSSSGQETQYF.

The V and J genes are TRBV4-3 and TRBJ2-7; maybe TRBD2 (6 bases). Per the germline V gene, CDR1 is LGHNA and CDR2 is YSLEER. Trimming took 2 bases from V and 2 from J, leaving 16 bases between them. The CDR3 runs 16 residues. The CDR3 nucleotides are TGCGCCAGCAGCCAAAATGTCGCGGGAAGGCCCTACGAGCAGTACTTC. The encoded protein is CASSQNVAGRPYEQYF.

The chain joins TRBV6-1 to TRBJ1-6; D is perhaps TRBD1 (6 bases). The CDR3 is 15 amino acids. V lost 4 bases, J lost 9 bases, and 16 bases lay in between. Germline CDR1 and CDR2: MNHNS and SASEGT. This chain's CDR3 is CASSAGDTLFSPLHF. The DNA for the CDR3 is TGTGCCAGCAGTGCTGGGGACACCCTTTTTTCACCCCTCCACTTT.

This chain joins TRBV5-1 and TRBJ1-1; 9 nucleotides line up with TRBD1. The CDR3 extends over 15 amino acids. CDR1 is SGHRS, CDR2 YFSETQ, per germline. V shed 0 bases, J shed 11 bases, and the junction held 11 bases outside the gene matches. The CDR3 nucleotides are TGCGCCAGCAGCTTGGCCGCCGGGACAGGGCGGGGTGCTTTCTTT. Its protein is CASSLAAGTGRGAFF.

This chain links TRBV11-2 with TRBJ1-2; TRBD1 might be the D (6 bases). The V and J ends lost 3 bases and 7 bases respectively, with 15 bases between them. The CDR3 totals 14 residues. CDR1 and CDR2 from the germline V gene are SGHAT and FQNNGV. CDR3 nucleotide sequence: TGTGCCAGCAGCTTGAGTCGGACAGTCAGTGGCTACACCTTC. Amino acid sequence: CASSLSRTVSGYTF.

The chain couples TRBV6-5 to TRBJ2-6; TRBD1 might be the D (6 bases). The germline gives CDR1 MNHEY, CDR2 SVGAGI. The V and J ends lost 11 bases and 0 bases respectively, with 14 bases between them. This CDR3 is built from 15 residues. The CDR3 sequence is CASSRDNSGANVLTF. CDR3 in DNA: TGTGCCTCTTCCCGGGACAACTCTGGGGCCAACGTCCTGACTTTC.

The chain uses TRBV2 and TRBJ1-1; D ambiguous. The germline V gene has CDR1 SNHLY and CDR2 FYNNEI. Trimming shortened V by 4 bases and J by 3 bases, and 9 bases separated the two germline ends. The CDR3 loop spans 13 amino acids. The CDR3 loop reads CASSVEGDTEAFF. DNA for the CDR3: TGTGCCAGCAGTGTGGAGGGAGACACTGAAGCTTTCTTT.

The J gene is TRBJ2-2, the V gene TRBV30, with D possibly being TRBD1 (6 bases). CDR1 is GTSNPN and CDR2 is SVGIG in the germline V gene (reference sequence). There are 13 residues in the CDR3. Trimming removed 3 bases from V and 4 bases from J, with 9 bases in between. The CDR3 sequence is CAWRWGPTGELFF. The CDR3 region has the DNA TGTGCCTGGAGGTGGGGGCCCACCGGGGAGCTGTTTTTT.

The J gene is TRBJ1-2, the V gene TRBV7-9; weak D call: TRBD1 (6 bases). Trimming took off 1 base at V and 8 bases at J, with 14 bases between the two ends. There are 14 residues in the CDR3. The germline gives CDR1 SEHNR, CDR2 FQNEAQ (reference sequence). The CDR3 nucleotides are TGTGCCAGCAGCTTAGAGGGACACTCTCGGGGCTACACCTTC. Its translation: CASSLEGHSRGYTF.

V and J are TRBV7-2 and TRBJ1-1; TRBD1 matches at 7 bases. Germline CDR1 and CDR2: SGHTA and FQGNSA. The CDR3 sequence is 17 residues long. V was clipped by 2 bases and J by 2 bases; unmatched bases: 11. Written as DNA, the CDR3 is TGTGCCAGCAGCTTACCCGTCAGGGGGGAAATAAACACTGAAGCTTTCTTT. Translated: CASSLPVRGEINTEAFF.

This sequence joins TRBV5-4 and TRBJ1-6, with D hard to call. The ends were cut back, 0 bases at V and 9 bases at J, with 10 bases in the middle. This CDR3 region has 14 residues. The germline V gene has CDR1 SGHNT and CDR2 YYREEE (reference sequence). CDR3 in amino acids: CASSLEGGSSPLHF. The CDR3 nucleotides read TGTGCCAGCAGCTTGGAGGGAGGAAGTTCACCCCTCCACTTT.

The V gene is TRBV25-1, the J gene TRBJ1-3; D remains unclear. Trimming removed 8 bases from V and 0 bases from J, with 14 bases in between. Germline-derived CDR1 and CDR2 are MGHDK and SYGVNS. This CDR3 is built from 15 residues. DNA for the CDR3: TGTGCCAGCTCCCTACCGGGGTCCTCTGGAAACACCATATATTTT. It encodes CASSLPGSSGNTIYF.

The V and J genes are TRBV9 and TRBJ2-1, with TRBD2 matching over 7 bases. CDR1 SGDLS and CDR2 YYNGEE come from the germline V gene. Unmatched junction bases numbered 11, after V lost 1 base and J lost 7 bases. This CDR3 comprises 16 residues. DNA for the CDR3: TGTGCCAGCAGCGTATACGTGGGAGGGGAGGGAAATGAGCAGTTCTTC. Translation gives CASSVYVGGEGNEQFF.

This sequence joins TRBV6-1 and TRBJ2-5, with unresolved D. In germline, CDR1 is MNHNS, CDR2 SASEGT. The CDR3 totals 14 residues. Trimming left V 2 bases short and J 0 bases short, with 7 bases between. The CDR3 DNA reads TGTGCCAGCAGTGAACCTGAGTACCAAGAGACCCAGTACTTC. Amino acids: CASSEPEYQETQYF.

V usage is TRBV5-4 and J usage is TRBJ2-2; D is perhaps TRBD2 (5 bases). Trimming cost V 4 bases and J 4 bases, with 20 bases left between them. The germline V gene encodes CDR1 SGHNT and CDR2 YYREEE (reference sequence). The CDR3 contains 17 residues. The CDR3 nucleotides read TGTGCCAGCAGCGGAGGTGCTAGCCGCACCCCCACCGGGGAGCTGTTTTTT. This translates into CASSGGASRTPTGELFF.

The chain links TRBV9 to TRBJ2-1, with 9 bases identical to TRBD2. The CDR3 is 17 amino acids. V gave up 1 base and J gave up 6 bases; unmatched junction bases: 11. Germline V gives CDR1 SGDLS, CDR2 YYNGEE. CDR3 bases: TGTGCCAGCAGCGTATCTTCTAGCGGGACACCTGGCAATGAGCAGTTCTTC. Its translation: CASSVSSSGTPGNEQFF.

The V and J genes are TRBV6-5 and TRBJ2-5; TRBD2 might be the D (6 bases). Germline CDR1 is MNHEY and CDR2 is SVGAGI. V was cut by 6 bases and J by 2 bases, with 13 bases left in between. The CDR3 has 14 residues. CDR3 DNA sequence: TGTGCCAGCAGGCGGGAACCGACACAAGAGACCCAGTACTTC. It yields the protein CASRREPTQETQYF.

J is TRBJ2-6 and V is TRBV4-1; a possible D gene is TRBD1 (6 bases). The V gene lost 3 bases and the J gene lost 0 bases, with 12 bases spanning the gap. The V gene's germline CDR1 is MGHRA and CDR2 YSYEKL. The CDR3 has 17 residues. CDR3: CASSQRQDFSGANVLTF. CDR3 bases: TGCGCCAGCAGCCAGAGACAGGATTTCTCTGGGGCCAACGTCCTGACTTTC.

The CDR3 is CSVDGLAGESTDTQYF. The CDR3 nucleotides are TGCAGCGTTGACGGACTAGCGGGAGAAAGCACAGATACGCAGTATTTT. J is TRBJ2-3 and V is TRBV29-1, with TRBD2 identical over 13 bases. The junction had 3 bases not matched to a gene; V was cut back by 3 bases and J by 0 bases. Germline V gives CDR1 SQVTM, CDR2 ANQGSEA. This CDR3 is built from 16 residues.

This rearrangement joins TRBV4-1 to TRBJ2-7; 7 bases agree with TRBD1. V shed 4 bases, J shed 6 bases, and the junction held 12 bases outside the gene matches. This CDR3 is 15 amino acids long. Per the germline V gene, CDR1 is MGHRA and CDR2 is YSYEKL. DNA for the CDR3: TGCGCCAGCAGCCTCGAAACGGGAAGGGGGCTCGAGCAGTACTTC. It is translated as CASSLETGRGLEQYF.

This chain connects TRBV7-9 to TRBJ1-1; D is uncertain. V lost 4 bases and J 3 bases, leaving 15 bases between the germline ends. CDR3 length equals 15 residues. The germline V gene encodes CDR1 SEHNR and CDR2 FQNEAQ (reference sequence). The CDR3 sequence is CASSSSPGPHTEAFF. DNA for the CDR3: TGTGCCAGCAGCTCCTCCCCCGGTCCCCACACTGAAGCTTTCTTT.